This T cell receptor (beta chain) was observed in a study of PD-1 blockade in classical Hodgkin lymphoma. Study-wide points: Newly diagnosed patients were reported to start with lower TCR diversity than healthy donors.

Time point meaning: newly diagnosed, previously untreated cHL patient sample. Starting with thawed PBMCs, CD4+ T cells were purified by magnetic negative selection. Repertoires were generated with immunoSEQ multiplex PCR, while TCRdb's copy carries only in-frame clones and drops some. The sample lists about 14,000 clones, 86% seen once, with about 0.87% in the top ten. Germline loops: CDR1 MGHRA, CDR2 YSYEKL. Trimming removed 3 bases from V and 7 bases from J, with 15 bases in between. CDR3 length equals 14 residues. This clone was seen a single time. Its antigen remains unknown. Sample: CD4+ T cells from blood. This chain uses TRBV4-1 with TRBJ1-2, with no clear D. The sequence derives from a human donor with classical Hodgkin lymphoma. CDR3 in amino acids: CASSQGDLYGGYTF. The CDR3 bases are TGCGCCAGCAGCCAGGGAGACTTATACGGTGGCTACACCTTC.